The clone carrying this TCR beta chain qualifies as medium-sized (0.01 to 0.1%). Its antigen is not known. Tregs were sorted as CD4+CD25+CD127-/low cells. Amplification of TRBV12-4/TRBJ1-2 clonotypes used adaptor-ligated barcode primers. MiXCR, run by TCRdb on the multiplex PCR reads, gives a single entry per CDR3 protein. This table has over a thousand distinct CDR3 sequences, around 3% appearing once. Study-wide results and caveats: Naive CD4+ cells shared around an eighth of tumor Treg sequences. Tumor Tregs overlapped most with tumor, then blood, naive CD4+ cells. The TCR gene usage of tumor memory CD4+ T cells clustered together with blood and lymph node memory CD4+ cells and with lymph node naive CD4+ cells.

The V gene lost 6 bases and the J gene lost 5 bases, with 16 bases spanning the gap. This CDR3 has 14 amino acids. The V call is TRBV12-3 or TRBV12-4, the J call TRBJ1-2, with no clear D. The sample taken for sequencing was Tregs sorted from blood. This clonotype originated in a female donor with breast cancer. CDR3 loop: CASRLSSEAYGYTF. Written as DNA, the CDR3 is TGTGCCAGCAGACTGTCTTCAGAAGCATATGGCTACACCTTC.